These T cell receptor beta chains were read from a single sample in a study of identical twins. Using its own MiXCR run on the 5' RACE reads, TCRdb lists one record per CDR3 protein. The table records some 730,000 distinct CDR3 sequences, 18% of them present only once. The same sample was also studied in work on T cells expressing NK-cell markers.

What was sequenced was PBMCs. These receptor sequences come from a woman aged 18-29 years in good health. Each CDR3 is given with its conserved first and last residue. The D gene is left open where the match is weak. The listing skips clone size in some rows; elsewhere it reads once, few, many or a size class.

size	J	V	D	CDR3	DNA
few	TRBJ2-1	TRBV19	NA	CASSTGRVGGEQFF	TGTGCCAGTAGTACCGGTCGAGTCGGCGGTGAGCAGTTCTTC
NA	TRBJ2-1	TRBV7-2	NA	CASSRPPYGDVDEQFF	TGTGCCAGCAGCAGACCCCCTTATGGCGATGTCGATGAGCAGTTCTTC
NA	TRBJ2-3	TRBV5-1	NA	CASSLNLLDTQYF	TGCGCCAGCAGCTTGAATCTGCTAGATACGCAGTATTTT
NA	TRBJ2-1	TRBV7-2	NA	CASSPFEDGEQFF	TGTGCCAGCAGCCCGTTTGAGGACGGTGAGCAGTTCTTC
few	TRBJ2-1	TRBV5-1	NA	CASNQGSRSYNEQFF	TGCGCCAGTAATCAGGGTTCTCGCTCCTACAATGAGCAGTTCTTC
NA	TRBJ2-6	TRBV12-3/TRBV12-4	NA	CASSPGASAGANVLTF	TGTGCCAGCAGTCCCGGAGCCTCGGCTGGGGCCAACGTCCTGACTTTC
NA	TRBJ2-1	TRBV29-1	TRBD2	CSVKGGKSVDEQFF	TGCAGCGTCAAGGGAGGGAAATCCGTCGATGAGCAGTTCTTC
NA	TRBJ2-5	TRBV6-6	TRBD2	CASSYRGVETQYF	TGTGCCAGCAGTTATCGGGGGGTTGAGACCCAGTACTTC
few	TRBJ1-2	TRBV12-3/TRBV12-4	NA	CASSFAGGQNGYTF	TGTGCCAGCAGTTTTGCGGGAGGGCAAAATGGCTACACCTTC
NA	TRBJ2-1	TRBV11-3	NA	CASSSTSAKQFF	TGTGCCAGCAGCTCTACATCCGCGAAGCAGTTCTTC
few	TRBJ1-1	TRBV5-1	TRBD1	CASSRDRMNTEAFF	TGCGCCAGCAGCAGGGACAGGATGAACACTGAAGCTTTCTTT